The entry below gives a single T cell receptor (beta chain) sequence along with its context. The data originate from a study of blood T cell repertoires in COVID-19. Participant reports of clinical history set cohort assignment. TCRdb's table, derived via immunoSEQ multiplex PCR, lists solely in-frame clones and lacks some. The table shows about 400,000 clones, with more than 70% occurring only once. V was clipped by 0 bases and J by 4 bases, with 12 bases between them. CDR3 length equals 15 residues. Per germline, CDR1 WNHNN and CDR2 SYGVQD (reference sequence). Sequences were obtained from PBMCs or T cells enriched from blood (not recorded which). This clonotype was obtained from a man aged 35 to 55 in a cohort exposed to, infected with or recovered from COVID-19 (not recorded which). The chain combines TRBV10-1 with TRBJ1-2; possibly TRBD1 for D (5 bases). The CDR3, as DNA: TGCGCCAGCAGTGAGTCGTTCAGGGTGGGCTATGGCTACACCTTC. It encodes CASSESFRVGYGYTF.